Each of the 15 T cell receptor beta chains below was sequenced from the same sample in a study of graft-versus-host responses after intestinal transplantation. Their antigens are not known. The method was immunoSEQ multiplex PCR; TCRdb's version includes in-frame clones alone and lacks a portion of them. Here the sample spans 50,000 to 55,000 clones, more than 80% being singletons. Sequenced material: unstimulated CD4+ T cells sorted from spleen or lymph node cells, taken before transplant. Every receptor here comes from a human donor who was the organ donor for an intestinal transplant.

The chain employs TRBV7-9 and TRBJ1-4, with a possible D match to TRBD1 (5 bases). V dropped 4 bases and J dropped 7 bases, with 13 bases sitting between them. The CDR3 totals 14 residues. Per the germline V gene, CDR1 is SEHNR and CDR2 is FQNEAQ (reference sequence). The chain's CDR3 is CASSYDSVAEKLFF. The CDR3 nucleotides read TGTGCCAGCAGCTACGACAGCGTTGCTGAAAAACTGTTTTTT.

Regarding this clone: An end of the junction differs from the germline gene, which may be a read error. The sample holds other DNA sequences that translate to the same CDR3. The chain has TRBV19 and TRBJ2-6; a possible D gene is TRBD1 (5 bases). Germline V gene sequence: CDR1 LNHDA, CDR2 SQIVND (reference sequence). The length of the CDR3 is 16 residues. CDR3 loop: CASSIPRGAGANVLTF. The CDR3 nucleotides read TGTGCCAGTAGTATTCCAAGGGGCGCTGGGGCCAACGTCCTTACTTTC.

The V and J genes are TRBV4-1 and TRBJ2-1; 7 bases agree with TRBD1. Germline V gene lookup returns CDR1 MGHRA and CDR2 YSYEKL. V dropped 0 bases and J dropped 10; count of bases not matched to a gene: 12. The CDR3 has 16 amino acids. CDR3 residues: CASSQEGGRGSGEQFF. DNA of the CDR3: TGCGCCAGCAGCCAAGAAGGAGGCAGGGGGTCGGGGGAGCAGTTCTTC.

The chain uses TRBV18 and TRBJ2-7, with 11 bases identical to TRBD1. J lost 7 bases, V lost 4 bases, and 9 bases had no gene match. The CDR3 runs 15 residues. Germline CDR1 and CDR2: KGHSH and LQKENI. This CDR3 reads CASSRGTGGPREQYF. The CDR3 DNA follows: TGTGCCAGCTCACGTGGGACAGGGGGACCTCGGGAGCAGTACTTC. Variable domain in full (rest from reference TRBV18 and TRBJ2-7): NAGVMQNPRHLVRRRGQEARLRCSPMKGHSHVYWYRQLPEEGLKFMVYLQKENIIDESGMPKERFSAEFPKEGPSILRIQQVVRGDSAAYFCASSRGTGGPREQYFGPGTRLTVT.

This rearrangement joins TRBV6-6 to TRBJ2-3; 9 bases are shared with TRBD1. With 2 bases clipped from V and 1 base from J, the junction kept 4 bases outside the gene matches. Germline V gene data show CDR1 as MNHNY and CDR2 as SVGAGI (reference sequence). The CDR3 spans 16 residues. The CDR3, as DNA: TGTGCCAGCAGTTACCACCGGGACAGGGGCACAGATACGCAGTATTTT. Translated: CASSYHRDRGTDTQYF.

CDR3 in amino acids: CASSDGAPNQPQHF. The CDR3 nucleotides read TGTGCCAGCAGTGATGGGGCGCCCAATCAGCCCCAGCATTTT. The V gene is TRBV2, the J gene TRBJ1-5; perhaps TRBD1 as D (5 bases). The CDR3 has 14 residues. The ends were cut back, 3 bases at V and 3 bases at J, with 9 bases in the middle. Germline assignment: CDR1 SNHLY and CDR2 FYNNEI.

The chain combines TRBV30 with TRBJ1-3; D gene unclear. Trimming removed 3 bases at V and 0 bases at J, with 9 bases between. Germline values: CDR1 GTSNPN, CDR2 SVGIG (reference sequence). The CDR3 has 14 residues. Here the CDR3 DNA reads TGTGCCTGGAGGAGGTTCCACTCTGGAAACACCATATATTTT. It encodes CAWRRFHSGNTIYF.

The chain has TRBV6-1 and TRBJ1-5; D call uncertain. This CDR3 is 14 amino acids long. Per the germline V gene, CDR1 is MNHNS and CDR2 is SASEGT. V gave up 2 bases and J gave up 7 bases, with 12 bases separating them. CDR3 sequence: CASSETAGGQPQHF. The CDR3 DNA reads as TGTGCCAGCAGTGAAACCGCAGGTGGGCAGCCCCAGCATTTT.

The chain employs TRBV5-4 and TRBJ2-3, with 8 bases that match TRBD2. The germline CDR1 and CDR2 sequences are SGHNT and YYREEE (reference sequence). CDR3 length: 15 residues. V gave up 2 bases and J gave up 5 bases; unmatched junction bases: 7. The CDR3 region is CASSFSAGVGDTQYF. The CDR3 DNA sequence: TGTGCCAGCAGCTTTTCAGCGGGAGTCGGAGATACGCAGTATTTT.

The chain couples TRBV11-1 to TRBJ1-1, with TRBD1 matching 10 bases. CDR1 and CDR2 from the germline V gene are SGHAT and FQDESV (reference sequence). The J segment lost 4 bases and the V segment lost 2 bases, leaving 10 bases of the junction unmatched. This CDR3 spans 17 amino acids. The CDR3 sequence: CASSLFIRDRGRTEAFF. Here the CDR3 DNA reads TGTGCCAGCAGCTTATTCATCCGGGACAGGGGCCGCACTGAAGCTTTCTTT.

The chain joins TRBV6-5 to TRBJ2-7; 9 nucleotides agree with TRBD2. The CDR3 spans 16 residues. Germline V CDR1 and CDR2: MNHEY, SVGAGI. Trimming removed 2 bases from V and 0 bases from J; junction bases left unmatched: 5. DNA for the CDR3: TGTGCCAGCAGTTACCGACTAGCGGTTTACTCCTACGAGCAGTACTTC. Its translation: CASSYRLAVYSYEQYF.

The rearrangement links TRBV28 to TRBJ2-7; TRBD1 matches 12 bases. Germline V gene lookup returns CDR1 MDHEN and CDR2 SYDVKM. The J segment lost 7 bases and the V segment lost 6 bases, leaving 10 bases of the junction unmatched. CDR3 length: 15 amino acids. DNA of the CDR3: TGTGCCAGCAGCTTAACCGGGACAGGGGGCAGGGAGCAGTACTTC. This translates into CASSLTGTGGREQYF.

V gene TRBV7-2 combines with J gene TRBJ2-7; TRBD1 matches 11 bases. The J segment lost 6 bases and the V segment lost 5 bases, leaving 9 bases of the junction unmatched. The CDR3 is 15 residues long. The germline gives CDR1 SGHTA, CDR2 FQGNSA. DNA for the CDR3: TGTGCCAGCAGCCCGCGGACAGGGGGCCAGGGCGAGCAGTACTTC. Amino acids: CASSPRTGGQGEQYF.

This sequence joins TRBV9 and TRBJ2-1; 10 positions agree with TRBD2. This CDR3 is built from 17 residues. The V gene end was trimmed by 3 bases and the J gene end by 6 bases; junction bases not matched to a gene: 12. Germline assignment: CDR1 SGDLS and CDR2 YYNGEE. DNA of the CDR3: TGTGCCAGCAGCGCCGCTAGCGGGAGATTCTTGAGCAATGAGCAGTTCTTC. Its protein is CASSAASGRFLSNEQFF.

As DNA, the CDR3 is TGTGCCAGCTCACCAAATCAGGGACAGGCCTCCTCTAACTATGGCTACACCTTC. Translating it yields CASSPNQGQASSNYGYTF. The chain links TRBV18 to TRBJ1-2, with 8 positions matching TRBD1. Germline V gives CDR1 KGHSH, CDR2 LQKENI. The CDR3 consists of 18 residues. J was trimmed by 0 bases and V by 2 bases; bases with no gene match: 11.